This passage covers 17 T cell receptor beta chains from one sample sequenced in a study of regulatory T cells in long-lasting Graves disease (dated by TCRdb to the early 2020s). The time point label on this specimen signifies: newly diagnosed GD, antithyroid drugs for less than 3 months. For both TCR sequencing and RNA sequencing, RNA was extracted from PBMCs in TRIzol. The method was multiplex PCR. Sequencing was carried out with an Illumina HiSeq 4000. iRepertoire HTBI primers and Arm-PCR amplification of CDR3 regions were used to construct TCR beta libraries. Using fastp trimming at Q25 and MiXCR clonotype assembly, TCRdb reanalyzed the public sequencing data and kept in-frame beta chains. Identical CDR3 protein sequences are pooled into one entry, listed with their most common genes and DNA. Within this sample are more than 400,000 distinct CDR3 sequences, with roughly 15% of them counted one time only. Around a tenth of the sample goes to the ten largest clones.

In addition, the sample was reused for a study of T cells in Graves' hyperthyroidism and ophthalmopathy.

The sequencing here drew on peripheral blood mononuclear cells (PBMCs), taken at new diagnosis, from a patient treated with antithyroid drugs. The receptor set was obtained from a woman under 40 with Graves disease. Donor details come from another sample of the same person, matched by shared clones.

J is TRBJ2-1 and V is TRBV27; D may be TRBD2 (5 bases). Looked up from germline, CDR1 is MNHEY and CDR2 is SMNVEV (reference sequence). V shed 2 bases and J shed 7 bases, with 12 bases lying between them. CDR3 length equals 14 residues. The CDR3 coding sequence is TGTGCCAGCAGTTTAGCGGCTAGGAGGAATGAGCAGTTCTTC. It codes for CASSLAARRNEQFF.

The sample holds one count of this clonotype. This chain uses TRBV7-8 with TRBJ2-7, with D perhaps being TRBD1 or TRBD2 (5 bases each). The CDR3 spans 15 residues. V was trimmed by 1 base and J by 0 bases, leaving 10 bases between them. CDR1 and CDR2 (germline): SGHVS, FQNEAQ. The CDR3 is CASSLGGMGSYEQYF. In DNA, the CDR3 is TGTGCCAGCAGCTTAGGGGGGATGGGCTCCTACGAGCAGTACTTC.

There are many counts of this clonotype. The gene calls are TRBV12-3 or TRBV12-4 and TRBJ2-5; D uncertain. V lost 3 bases and J 1 base, leaving 6 bases between the germline ends. The CDR3 has 13 residues. The CDR3 here is CASSFDGQETQYF. The CDR3 bases are TGTGCCAGCAGTTTCGACGGCCAAGAGACCCAGTACTTC.

This clonotype was observed many times. The V call is TRBV10-3, the J call TRBJ1-3, with D tentatively TRBD1 (6 bases). This CDR3 is 14 amino acids long. V lost 8 bases and J 0 bases, leaving 11 bases between the germline ends. Per the germline V gene, CDR1 is ENHRY and CDR2 is SYGVKD. CDR3 in amino acids: CAILDSRSGNTIYF. The CDR3 DNA sequence: TGTGCCATCCTGGACAGTCGCTCTGGAAACACCATATATTTT.

This clonotype was observed at least ten times. The chain carries TRBV7-8 and TRBJ2-7; 11 nucleotides match TRBD2. J was trimmed by 1 base and V by 1 base; bases with no gene match: 3. Germline V CDR1 and CDR2: SGHVS, FQNEAQ. The CDR3 has 16 residues. DNA of the CDR3: TGTGCCAGCAGCTTAGATACTAGCGGGGGATCCTACGAGCAGTACTTC. Its protein product is CASSLDTSGGSYEQYF.

This clonotype has a count of ten or more. V is TRBV3-1 and J is TRBJ2-3; D may match TRBD1 or TRBD2 (5 bases each). This CDR3 has 17 residues. Trimming stripped 0 bases from V and 2 bases from J, with 15 bases between. Germline V gene lookup returns CDR1 LGHDT and CDR2 YNNKEL (reference sequence). The CDR3: CASSQDQGETLTDTQYF. The CDR3 nucleotides are TGTGCCAGCAGCCAAGATCAGGGAGAAACCCTCACAGATACGCAGTATTTT.

The V and J genes are TRBV20-1 and TRBJ2-3; D might be TRBD1 or TRBD2, each matching 6 bases. Trimming left V 1 base short and J 5 bases short, with 19 bases between. The CDR3 has 16 amino acids. The germline CDR1 and CDR2 sequences are DFQATT and SNEGSKA (reference sequence). CDR3 in amino acids: CSARGSGAWREDTQYF. The CDR3 coding sequence is TGCAGTGCTAGAGGGTCGGGGGCATGGCGCGAAGATACGCAGTATTTT.

This clonotype was observed a few times. The V gene is TRBV9, the J gene TRBJ2-1; D is unclear. V was cut by 4 bases and J by 9 bases, with 8 bases left in between. This CDR3 region has 11 residues. Germline CDR1 is SGDLS and CDR2 is YYNGEE. Here the CDR3 reads CASSLDVEQFF. The CDR3 DNA sequence: TGTGCCAGCAGCTTGGACGTTGAGCAGTTCTTC.

This clonotype was counted ten times or more. The chain employs TRBV20-1 and TRBJ2-3; 12 nucleotides align to TRBD2. This CDR3 is built from 15 residues. Trimming took 1 base from V and 8 from J; bases not matched to a gene: 7. Germline V gene data show CDR1 as DFQATT and CDR2 as SNEGSKA (reference sequence). CDR3: CSARVVTSGRGTQYF. The CDR3 coding sequence is TGCAGTGCTAGAGTCGTGACTAGCGGGAGAGGTACGCAGTATTTT.

In this sample, this clonotype turned up a few times. The chain joins TRBV5-1 to TRBJ2-7; D is possibly TRBD1 (7 bases). V lost 4 bases and J lost 1, with 12 bases in between. The CDR3 sequence is 14 residues long. The germline CDR1 and CDR2 sequences are SGHRS and YFSETQ. The CDR3 region is CASSDPGGSYEQYF. CDR3 DNA: TGCGCCAGCAGCGATCCAGGGGGGTCCTACGAGCAGTACTTC.

This clonotype was observed at least ten times. The CDR3 loop is CASSLEDGSFIQTNEKLFF. The CDR3 bases are TGTGCCAGCAGCTTAGAAGACGGATCTTTCATCCAAACTAATGAAAAACTGTTTTTT. The V gene is TRBV7-9, the J gene TRBJ1-4; D gene uncertain. The germline gives CDR1 SEHNR, CDR2 FQNEAQ (reference sequence). V dropped 1 base and J dropped 1 base, with 19 bases sitting between them. The CDR3 is made up of 19 amino acids.

Ten or more counts support this clonotype. This chain joins TRBV7-9 and TRBJ2-7; D remains ambiguous. The CDR3 covers 14 residues. Germline V gives CDR1 SEHNR, CDR2 FQNEAQ (reference sequence). Trimming took 5 bases from V and 4 from J, leaving 15 bases between them. The CDR3 DNA sequence: TGTGCCAGCAGCGAAGCTGCACACCATTACGAGCAGTACTTC. This codes for CASSEAAHHYEQYF.

This clonotype has at least ten counts. This rearrangement joins TRBV7-9 to TRBJ1-6, with D perhaps matching TRBD1 (6 bases). The length of the CDR3 is 14 residues. Trimming pared 5 bases from V and 5 bases from J, leaving 10 bases between. The germline gives CDR1 SEHNR, CDR2 FQNEAQ (reference sequence). The CDR3 sequence is CASSVGGDNSPLHF. The CDR3 coding sequence is TGTGCCAGCAGCGTAGGGGGGGATAATTCACCCCTCCACTTT.

This clonotype was recorded a few times. The chain employs TRBV6-5 and TRBJ2-1; a weak D match, TRBD2 (6 bases). The CDR3 sequence is 14 residues long. Germline-derived CDR1 and CDR2 are MNHEY and SVGAGI. Trimming shortened V by 0 bases and J by 8 bases, and 11 bases separated the two germline ends. The CDR3 sequence: CASSYSTRRDEQFF. CDR3 DNA sequence: TGTGCCAGCAGTTACTCGACGAGGAGGGATGAGCAGTTCTTC.

This clonotype was picked up a small number of times. The genes are TRBV4-1 and TRBJ1-3, with unresolved D. The CDR3 spans 15 residues. Germline assignment: CDR1 MGHRA and CDR2 YSYEKL. Trimming took 4 bases from V and 6 from J, leaving 16 bases between them. CDR3 sequence reads: CASSPLGLLVNTIYF. CDR3 nucleotide sequence: TGCGCCAGCAGCCCCCTAGGACTCCTTGTAAACACCATATATTTT.

Concerning this clonotype: This may stem from a read error, because a much larger clone lies one nucleotide away. This rearrangement joins TRBV11-1 to TRBJ2-5, with 7 bases fitting TRBD2. Losses at the gene ends were 0 bases for V and 11 bases for J; bases not matched to a gene: 15. The CDR3 runs to 16 residues. CDR1 is SGHAT and CDR2 is FQDESV in the germline V gene (reference sequence). The chain's CDR3 is CASSLALGGSGDEQYF. The DNA for the CDR3 is TGTGCCAGCAGCTTAGCGCTGGGCGGGAGCGGCGATGAGCAGTACTTC.

This chain joins TRBV6-2 or TRBV6-3 and TRBJ1-6; 11 bases are shared with TRBD1. CDR3 length equals 16 residues. J gave up 4 bases and V 8 bases, and 7 bases lay outside the gene matches. The germline gives CDR1 MNHEY, CDR2 SVGEGT. CDR3 DNA: TGTGCCAGCGGAGAGGGACAGGGGGGTTATAATTCACCCCTCCACTTT. Translation gives CASGEGQGGYNSPLHF.